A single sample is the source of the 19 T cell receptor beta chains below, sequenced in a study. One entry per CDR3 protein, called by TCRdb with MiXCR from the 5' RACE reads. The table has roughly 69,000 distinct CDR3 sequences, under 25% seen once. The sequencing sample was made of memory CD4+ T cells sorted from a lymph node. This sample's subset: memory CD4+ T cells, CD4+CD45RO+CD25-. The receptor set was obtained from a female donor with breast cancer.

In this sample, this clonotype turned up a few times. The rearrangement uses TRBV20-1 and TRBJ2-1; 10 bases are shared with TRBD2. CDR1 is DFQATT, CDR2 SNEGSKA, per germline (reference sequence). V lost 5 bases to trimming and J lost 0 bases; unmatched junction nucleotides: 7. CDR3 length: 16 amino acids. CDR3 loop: CSARRGLAFSYNEQFF. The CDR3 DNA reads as TGCAGTGCTCGCCGGGGACTAGCGTTCTCCTACAATGAGCAGTTCTTC.

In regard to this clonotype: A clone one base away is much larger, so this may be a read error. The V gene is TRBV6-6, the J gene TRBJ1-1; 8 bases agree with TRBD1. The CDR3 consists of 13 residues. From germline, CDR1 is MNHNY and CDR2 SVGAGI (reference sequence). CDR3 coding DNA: TGTGCCGGCAGGACACAGGGGGTAACTGAAGCTTTCTTT. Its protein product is CAGRTQGVTEAFF.

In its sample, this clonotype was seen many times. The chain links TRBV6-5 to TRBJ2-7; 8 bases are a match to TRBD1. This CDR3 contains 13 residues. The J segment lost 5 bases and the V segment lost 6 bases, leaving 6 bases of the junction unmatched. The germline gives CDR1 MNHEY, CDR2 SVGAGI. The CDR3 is CASRGQGRDEQYF. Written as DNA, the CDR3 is TGTGCCAGCAGAGGACAGGGTCGCGACGAGCAGTACTTC.

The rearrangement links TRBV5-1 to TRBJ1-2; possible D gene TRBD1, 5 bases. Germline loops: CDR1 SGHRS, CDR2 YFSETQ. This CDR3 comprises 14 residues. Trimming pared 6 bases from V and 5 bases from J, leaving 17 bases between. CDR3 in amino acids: CASTRGSGGYGYTF. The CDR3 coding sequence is TGCGCCAGCACCCGCGGCTCGGGGGGATATGGCTACACCTTC.

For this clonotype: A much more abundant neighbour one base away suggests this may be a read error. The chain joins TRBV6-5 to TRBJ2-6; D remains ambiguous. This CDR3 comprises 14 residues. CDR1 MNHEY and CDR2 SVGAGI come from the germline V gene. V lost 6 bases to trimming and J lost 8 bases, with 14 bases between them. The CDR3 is CASSPGCGSNVLTF. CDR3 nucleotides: TGTGCCAGCAGCCCTGGTTGTGGATCCAACGTCCTGACTTTC.

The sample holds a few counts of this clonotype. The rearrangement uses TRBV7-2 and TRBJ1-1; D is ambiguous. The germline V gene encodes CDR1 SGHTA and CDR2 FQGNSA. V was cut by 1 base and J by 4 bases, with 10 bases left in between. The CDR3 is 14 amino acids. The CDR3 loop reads CASSLVRGFTEAFF. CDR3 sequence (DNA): TGTGCCAGCAGCTTAGTCCGGGGATTCACTGAAGCTTTCTTT.

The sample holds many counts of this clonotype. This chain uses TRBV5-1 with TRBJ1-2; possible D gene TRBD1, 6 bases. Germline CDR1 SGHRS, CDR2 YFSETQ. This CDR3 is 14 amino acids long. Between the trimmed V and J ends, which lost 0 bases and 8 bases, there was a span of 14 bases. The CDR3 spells CASSLVGGSEGYTF. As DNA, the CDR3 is TGCGCCAGCAGCTTGGTTGGGGGCAGCGAAGGCTACACCTTC.

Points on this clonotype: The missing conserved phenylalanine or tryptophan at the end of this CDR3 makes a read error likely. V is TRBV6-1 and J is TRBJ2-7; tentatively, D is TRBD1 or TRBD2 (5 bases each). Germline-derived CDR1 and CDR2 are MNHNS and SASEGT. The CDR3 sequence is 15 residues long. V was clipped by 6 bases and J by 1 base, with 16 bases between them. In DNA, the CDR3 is TGTGCCAGCAGCGGCCGGACGGGGCAATCCTACGAGCAGTACTCC. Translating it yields CASSGRTGQSYEQYS.

The CDR3 sequence is CASSEFRQEQYF. DNA of the CDR3: TGCGCCAGCAGTGAGTTTCGGCAGGAGCAGTACTTC. The chain recombines TRBV10-2 with TRBJ2-7, with D unresolved. From germline, CDR1 is WSHSY and CDR2 SAAADI. The CDR3 covers 12 residues. Trimming cost V 1 base and J 7 bases, with 8 bases left between them.

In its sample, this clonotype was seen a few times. CDR3 bases: TGCAGCGTGGGGACGGCGACCAATCAGCCCCAGCATTTT. Its translation: CSVGTATNQPQHF. The chain uses TRBV29-1 and TRBJ1-5; possibly TRBD1 for D (5 bases). CDR1 and CDR2 (germline): SQVTM, ANQGSEA. CDR3 length: 13 amino acids. V shed 6 bases and J shed 3 bases, with 12 bases lying between them. Using reference TRBV29-1 and TRBJ1-5 for the parts outside the CDR3, the full variable domain is SAVISQKPSRDICQRGTSLTIQCQVDSQVTMMFWYRQQPGQSLTLIATANQGSEATYESGFVIDKFPISRPNLTFSTLTVSNMSPEDSSIYLCSVGTATNQPQHFGDGTRLSIL.

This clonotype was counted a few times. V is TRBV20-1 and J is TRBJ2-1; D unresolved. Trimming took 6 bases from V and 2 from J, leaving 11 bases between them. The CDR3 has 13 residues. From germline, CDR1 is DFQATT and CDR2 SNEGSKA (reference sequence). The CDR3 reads CSAPSATYNEQFF. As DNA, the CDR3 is TGCAGTGCGCCGAGCGCTACCTACAATGAGCAGTTCTTC.

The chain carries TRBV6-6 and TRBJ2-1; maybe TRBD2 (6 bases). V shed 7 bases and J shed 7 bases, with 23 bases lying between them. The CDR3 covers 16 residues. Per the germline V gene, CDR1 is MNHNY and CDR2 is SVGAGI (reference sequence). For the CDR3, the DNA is TGTGCCAGCAATCACAAGCCGGGACTCCGGAGGAATGAGCAGTTCTTC. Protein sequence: CASNHKPGLRRNEQFF.

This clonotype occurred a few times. CDR3: CASRPGLAGVNEQFF. The CDR3 DNA sequence: TGCGCCAGCAGACCGGGACTAGCGGGAGTCAATGAGCAGTTCTTC. The rearrangement uses TRBV5-1 and TRBJ2-1; 14 bases map to TRBD2. Germline-derived CDR1 and CDR2 are SGHRS and YFSETQ. The CDR3 runs 15 residues. With 5 bases clipped from V and 6 bases from J, the junction kept 4 bases outside the gene matches. The variable domain in full, completed from reference TRBV5-1 and TRBJ2-1, reads KAGVTQTPRYLIKTRGQQVTLSCSPISGHRSVSWYQQTPGQGLQFLFEYFSETQRNKGNFPGRFSGRQFSNSRSEMNVSTLELGDSALYLCASRPGLAGVNEQFFGPGTRLTVL.

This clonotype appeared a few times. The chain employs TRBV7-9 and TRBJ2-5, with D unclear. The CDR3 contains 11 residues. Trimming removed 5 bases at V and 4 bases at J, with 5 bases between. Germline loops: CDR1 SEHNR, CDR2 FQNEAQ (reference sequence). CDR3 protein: CASSTGETQYF. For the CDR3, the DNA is TGTGCCAGCAGCACTGGAGAGACCCAGTACTTC.

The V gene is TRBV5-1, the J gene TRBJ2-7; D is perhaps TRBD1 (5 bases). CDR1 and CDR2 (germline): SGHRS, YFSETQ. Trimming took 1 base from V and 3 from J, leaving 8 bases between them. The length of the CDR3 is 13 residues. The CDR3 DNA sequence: TGCGCCAGCAGCTTGCTCCAGGGCTACGAGCAGTACTTC. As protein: CASSLLQGYEQYF.

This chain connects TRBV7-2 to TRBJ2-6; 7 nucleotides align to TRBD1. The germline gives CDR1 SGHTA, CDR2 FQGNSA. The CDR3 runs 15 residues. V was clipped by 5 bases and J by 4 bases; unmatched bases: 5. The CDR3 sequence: CASSNDRAGANVLTF. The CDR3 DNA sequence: TGTGCCAGCAGCAACGACAGGGCGGGGGCCAACGTCCTGACTTTC.

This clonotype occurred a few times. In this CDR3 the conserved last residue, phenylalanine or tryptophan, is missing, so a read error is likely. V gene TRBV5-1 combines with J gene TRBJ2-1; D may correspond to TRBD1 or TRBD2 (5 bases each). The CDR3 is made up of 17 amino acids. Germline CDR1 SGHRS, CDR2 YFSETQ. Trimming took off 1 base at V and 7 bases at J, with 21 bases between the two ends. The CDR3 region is CASSLPFGALGRNEQFL. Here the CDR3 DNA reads TGCGCCAGCAGCTTGCCATTCGGGGCACTAGGGAGAAATGAGCAGTTCCTC.

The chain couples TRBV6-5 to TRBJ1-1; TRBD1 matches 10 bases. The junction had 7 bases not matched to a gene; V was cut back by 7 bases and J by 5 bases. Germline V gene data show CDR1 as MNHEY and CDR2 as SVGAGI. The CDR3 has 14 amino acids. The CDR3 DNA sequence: TGTGCCAGCAATAGACAGGGGGCAGGGACTGAAGCTTTCTTT. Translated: CASNRQGAGTEAFF.

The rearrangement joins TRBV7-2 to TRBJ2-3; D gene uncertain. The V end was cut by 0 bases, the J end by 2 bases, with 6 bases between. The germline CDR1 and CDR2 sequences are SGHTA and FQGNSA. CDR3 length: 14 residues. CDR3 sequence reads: CASSLATATDTQYF. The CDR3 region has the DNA TGTGCCAGCAGCTTAGCCACGGCCACAGATACGCAGTATTTT.